This passage covers 28 T cell receptor beta chains from one sample sequenced in a study of early T cells in non-severe SARS-CoV-2 infection. TCRdb reprocessed the 5' RACE reads with MiXCR, giving one entry per CDR3 protein. The sample shows some 59,000 distinct CDR3 sequences, roughly 8.7% of them seen only once. The sample consisted of whole blood, taken at baseline. The receptors were sampled from an adult who was a healthcare worker with PCR-confirmed SARS-CoV-2 infection or an uninfected control (not recorded which).

This clonotype has ten or more counts. This chain links TRBV20-1 with TRBJ1-6; 10 bases line up with TRBD1. The CDR3 is 18 residues long. Trimming cost V 5 bases and J 0 bases; bases outside gene matches: 10. Per germline, CDR1 DFQATT and CDR2 SNEGSKA (reference sequence). In nucleotides, the CDR3 is TGCAGTGCTTACGTTAGGGACAGGGGAAGCTCCTATAATTCACCCCTCCACTTT. Translating it yields CSAYVRDRGSSYNSPLHF.

J is TRBJ1-1 and V is TRBV5-1; perhaps TRBD1 as D (6 bases). Germline CDR1 is SGHRS and CDR2 is YFSETQ. Trimming shortened V by 2 bases and J by 1 base, and 9 bases separated the two germline ends. This CDR3 is built from 14 residues. The CDR3 sequence: CASSLQGGNTEAFF. The CDR3 bases are TGCGCCAGCAGCTTACAGGGAGGGAACACTGAAGCTTTCTTT.

Only a few counts were recorded for this clonotype. V gene TRBV5-4 combines with J gene TRBJ2-1; D tentatively reads TRBD1 or TRBD2 (7 bases each). The length of the CDR3 is 14 residues. CDR1 SGHNT and CDR2 YYREEE come from the germline V gene (reference sequence). The germline V and J ends were trimmed by 7 bases and 1 base, with 12 bases remaining between them. CDR3 loop: CASRRGGSYNEQFF. CDR3 nucleotides: TGTGCCAGCCGCAGGGGGGGGTCCTACAATGAGCAGTTCTTC.

This clonotype was seen more than once but under ten times. V and J are TRBV7-9 and TRBJ1-5; D unresolved. Per the germline V gene, CDR1 is SEHNR and CDR2 is FQNEAQ (reference sequence). The CDR3 consists of 14 residues. The germline V and J ends were trimmed by 1 base and 0 bases, with 4 bases remaining between them. The chain's CDR3 is CASSLGYSNQPQHF. The CDR3 DNA sequence: TGTGCCAGCAGCTTAGGTTATAGCAATCAGCCCCAGCATTTT.

This clonotype was seen many times. The V call is TRBV11-2, the J call TRBJ2-1; D remains ambiguous. Between the trimmed V and J ends, which lost 4 bases and 12 bases, there was a span of 10 bases. The CDR3 is made up of 11 amino acids. Germline V lookup: CDR1 SGHAT, CDR2 FQNNGV. CDR3 coding DNA: TGTGCCAGCAGCTCACTCACCTCGCAGTTCTTC. Amino acid sequence: CASSSLTSQFF.

This clonotype occurred a few times. This chain connects TRBV29-1 to TRBJ2-1; no clear D. Trimming cost V 5 bases and J 5 bases, with 16 bases left between them. Germline V gene lookup returns CDR1 SQVTM and CDR2 ANQGSEA. This CDR3 has 14 residues. The DNA for the CDR3 is TGCAGCGTTCTCACGTTAGGGTTTGACAATGAGCAGTTCTTC. Translated: CSVLTLGFDNEQFF.

This clonotype was picked up a small number of times. The chain joins TRBV15 to TRBJ2-3; 9 bases align to TRBD2. V lost 4 bases, J lost 4 bases, and 6 bases stayed unmatched. The germline V gene encodes CDR1 LNHNV and CDR2 YYDKDF (reference sequence). The CDR3 runs to 15 residues. The CDR3 loop is CATSKAREGADTQYF. The CDR3 DNA is TGTGCCACCAGCAAGGCGCGGGAGGGGGCAGATACGCAGTATTTT.

This clonotype was recorded many times. The chain links TRBV4-1 to TRBJ2-1, with 8 bases fitting TRBD2. This CDR3 has 17 amino acids. Looked up from germline, CDR1 is MGHRA and CDR2 is YSYEKL. V lost 0 bases and J lost 5; bases outside the gene matches: 9. The CDR3 DNA is TGCGCCAGCAGCCAAGATCCCAACGGGAGGGCCAACAATGAGCAGTTCTTC. Amino acid sequence: CASSQDPNGRANNEQFF.

This clonotype came up many times. CDR3 in amino acids: CASSTSGPDYEQYF. The CDR3 DNA follows: TGTGCCAGCAGCACATCGGGCCCCGACTACGAGCAGTACTTC. The rearrangement joins TRBV7-2 to TRBJ2-7; D is unclear. Germline V gene sequence: CDR1 SGHTA, CDR2 FQGNSA. The germline V and J ends were trimmed by 5 bases and 3 bases, with 14 bases remaining between them. The CDR3 contains 14 residues.

This clonotype was seen ten or more times. V and J are TRBV7-2 and TRBJ2-3; TRBD2 agrees at 10 bases. The CDR3 is made up of 16 amino acids. Trimming removed 1 base from V and 2 bases from J; junction bases left unmatched: 3. Germline values: CDR1 SGHTA, CDR2 FQGNSA. CDR3 loop: CASSLGSGRVTDTQYF. DNA of the CDR3: TGTGCCAGCAGCTTAGGGAGCGGGAGGGTCACAGATACGCAGTATTTT.

This clonotype was seen more than once but under ten times. The chain is built from TRBV19 and TRBJ2-7, with 13 bases lining up with TRBD2. Germline lookup yields CDR1 LNHDA and CDR2 SQIVND (reference sequence). Germline trimming cut 2 bases from V and 6 bases from J; bases unmatched to any gene: 7. CDR3 length: 16 residues. CDR3 sequence (DNA): TGTGCCAGTAGTATATTCGGGAGACTAGCGGGAGGCGAGCAGTACTTC. Protein sequence: CASSIFGRLAGGEQYF.

This clonotype was seen more than once but under ten times. The chain combines TRBV11-2 with TRBJ2-1, with 8 bases aligning to TRBD2. V dropped 0 bases and J dropped 2; count of bases not matched to a gene: 6. Germline V gives CDR1 SGHAT, CDR2 FQNNGV. The CDR3 consists of 17 residues. This CDR3 is CASSLDLAGGTYNEQFF. The CDR3 nucleotides are TGTGCCAGCAGCTTAGATTTGGCGGGAGGCACCTACAATGAGCAGTTCTTC.

This chain uses TRBV11-3 with TRBJ2-7; maybe TRBD1 (6 bases). From germline, CDR1 is SGHNT and CDR2 YENEEA. This CDR3 is built from 14 residues. The germline V and J ends were trimmed by 4 bases and 5 bases, with 15 bases remaining between them. The CDR3: CASSYYRQAHEQYF. CDR3 DNA: TGTGCCAGCAGCTATTACAGACAGGCCCACGAGCAGTACTTC.

This clonotype was detected many times. The rearrangement links TRBV5-4 to TRBJ1-2; 12 bases line up with TRBD1. This CDR3 is 15 amino acids long. V was clipped by 2 bases and J by 6 bases; unmatched bases: 5. The germline gives CDR1 SGHNT, CDR2 YYREEE (reference sequence). This chain's CDR3 is CASSFGTGGRNGYTF. CDR3 DNA sequence: TGTGCCAGCAGCTTCGGGACAGGGGGCCGGAATGGCTACACCTTC.

This clonotype has a handful of counts. The chain is built from TRBV5-1 and TRBJ1-1; TRBD1 agrees at 8 bases. CDR1 and CDR2 from the germline V gene are SGHRS and YFSETQ. The CDR3 is made up of 15 amino acids. V was pared by 5 bases and J by 3 bases, with 9 bases of the junction left unmatched. The CDR3 DNA reads TGCGCCAGCAGTCGCCCGGACAGGGATGACACTGAAGCTTTCTTT. This encodes CASSRPDRDDTEAFF.

There are many counts of this clonotype. This chain joins TRBV2 and TRBJ2-6, with D uncertain. V dropped 7 bases and J dropped 0 bases, with 4 bases sitting between them. This CDR3 spans 13 amino acids. The germline CDR1 and CDR2 sequences are SNHLY and FYNNEI. The CDR3 reads CASKFSGANVLTF. CDR3 sequence (DNA): TGTGCCAGCAAATTCTCTGGGGCCAACGTCCTGACTTTC.

The chain has TRBV7-3 and TRBJ1-6; TRBD1 matches 9 bases. This CDR3 is built from 14 residues. Trimming took 3 bases from V and 10 from J; bases not matched to a gene: 4. Looked up from germline, CDR1 is SGHTA and CDR2 is FQGTGA. The CDR3 protein is CASSLGQGGSPLHF. CDR3 DNA sequence: TGTGCCAGCAGCTTGGGACAGGGTGGATCACCCCTCCACTTT.

This clonotype was counted a few times. This chain links TRBV12-3 or TRBV12-4 with TRBJ2-3; D remains ambiguous. The CDR3 is 11 amino acids. The V end was cut by 4 bases, the J end by 2 bases, with 1 base between. The CDR3 DNA reads TGTGCCAGCAGTTACACAGATACGCAGTATTTT. Protein product: CASSYTDTQYF.

In this sample, this clonotype turned up many times. The chain couples TRBV3-1 to TRBJ1-1; D is ambiguous. Trimming shortened V by 6 bases and J by 5 bases, and 13 bases separated the two germline ends. This CDR3 is 13 amino acids long. Germline loops: CDR1 LGHDT, CDR2 YNNKEL (reference sequence). The CDR3 loop is CASSRRRMTEAFF. The CDR3 DNA follows: TGTGCCAGCAGTCGAAGGAGGATGACTGAAGCTTTCTTT.

This clonotype was counted between two and nine times. J is TRBJ2-7 and V is TRBV9; 8 bases are a match to TRBD2. With V trimmed by 0 bases and J by 7 bases, 9 bases remained unmatched. The CDR3 spans 15 residues. Germline V gene data show CDR1 as SGDLS and CDR2 as YYNGEE. CDR3 protein: CASSVGAAGVDEQYF. For the CDR3, the DNA is TGTGCCAGCAGCGTAGGGGCAGCGGGAGTTGATGAGCAGTACTTC. The full variable domain, its missing parts supplied by reference TRBV9 and TRBJ2-7, is DSGVTQTPKHLITATGQRVTLRCSPRSGDLSVYWYQQSLDQGLQFLIQYYNGEERAKGNILERFSAQQFPDLHSELNLSSLELGDSALYFCASSVGAAGVDEQYFGPGTRLTVT.

The sample holds many counts of this clonotype. V and J are TRBV6-1 and TRBJ2-3; 9 bases map to TRBD2. Germline CDR1 MNHNS, CDR2 SASEGT. This CDR3 has 16 amino acids. The ends lost 2 bases at V and 2 bases at J; junction bases unmatched: 5. The CDR3 DNA sequence: TGTGCCAGCAGTGAACATAGACTAGCGGACACAGATACGCAGTATTTT. This gives the protein CASSEHRLADTDTQYF.

The sample holds a few counts of this clonotype. This rearrangement joins TRBV29-1 to TRBJ1-5; 8 bases map to TRBD1. From germline, CDR1 is SQVTM and CDR2 ANQGSEA. The CDR3 consists of 14 residues. Losses at the gene ends were 7 bases for V and 3 bases for J; bases not matched to a gene: 8. The CDR3 nucleotides are TGCAGCGCTACCACAGGGGGGTTCAATCAGCCCCAGCATTTT. Encoded protein: CSATTGGFNQPQHF.

This clonotype was picked up a small number of times. The gene calls are TRBV7-6 and TRBJ2-5; D may match TRBD1 or TRBD2 (7 bases each). The CDR3 is 15 residues long. Germline CDR1 is SGHVS and CDR2 is FNYEAQ. V was cut by 5 bases and J by 2 bases, with 15 bases left in between. CDR3 loop: CASSAQGGPQETQYF. The DNA for the CDR3 is TGTGCCAGCAGCGCCCAGGGGGGGCCACAAGAGACCCAGTACTTC.

The chain is built from TRBV6-6 and TRBJ2-7; D gene unclear. The CDR3 runs 12 residues. CDR1 and CDR2 from the germline V gene are MNHNY and SVGAGI (reference sequence). V shed 8 bases and J shed 2 bases, with 10 bases lying between them. CDR3 sequence reads: CASSLPPYEQYF. DNA of the CDR3: TGTGCCAGCTCCCTTCCCCCCTACGAGCAGTACTTC.

This clonotype was seen at least ten times. The CDR3 loop is CASSYSRGQGEAFF. Here the CDR3 DNA reads TGTGCCAGCAGTTACTCTAGGGGACAGGGTGAAGCTTTCTTT. The chain has TRBV6-6 and TRBJ1-1; 9 bases align to TRBD1. The CDR3 runs to 14 residues. Germline values: CDR1 MNHNY, CDR2 SVGAGI (reference sequence). The J segment lost 7 bases and the V segment lost 0 bases, leaving 3 bases of the junction unmatched.

The rearrangement uses TRBV7-9 and TRBJ2-3; no firm D call. The CDR3 spans 13 residues. Looked up from germline, CDR1 is SEHNR and CDR2 is FQNEAQ (reference sequence). V lost 4 bases, J lost 0 bases, and 5 bases lay in between. The CDR3 DNA sequence: TGTGCCAGCAGCTCGATCAGCACAGATACGCAGTATTTT. Protein: CASSSISTDTQYF. Looking up the rest from reference TRBV7-9 and TRBJ2-3 gives the full variable domain: DTGVSQNPRHKITKRGQNVTFRCDPISEHNRLYWYRQTLGQGPEFLTYFQNEAQLEKSRLLSDRFSAERPKGSFSTLEIQRTEQGDSAMYLCASSSISTDTQYFGPGTRLTVL.

This clonotype showed up many times. J is TRBJ2-2 and V is TRBV29-1; 9 bases agree with TRBD2. Germline V gives CDR1 SQVTM, CDR2 ANQGSEA. The CDR3 runs 13 residues. The J segment lost 7 bases and the V segment lost 4 bases, leaving 4 bases of the junction unmatched. CDR3 nucleotide sequence: TGCAGCGTTGCTAGCGGGACGGACGGGGAGCTGTTTTTT. Translated, it gives CSVASGTDGELFF.

Many counts were recorded for this clonotype. This chain connects TRBV6-6 to TRBJ1-2; D unclear. The ends were cut back, 6 bases at V and 2 bases at J, with 7 bases in the middle. The CDR3 runs to 12 residues. The germline V gene has CDR1 MNHNY and CDR2 SVGAGI (reference sequence). DNA for the CDR3: TGTGCCAGCAGCCCATTGAACTATGGCTACACCTTC. Encoded protein: CASSPLNYGYTF.